The rows below give T cell receptor beta chains drawn from one sample of a study of T-cell memory formation after mild COVID-19. MiXCR was run by TCRdb on the 5' RACE reads, yielding one entry per CDR3 protein. The table shows about 400,000 distinct CDR3 sequences, with roughly a quarter occurring only once. The sample comprised PBMCs or a T cell subset sorted from them (not recorded which). Source of these receptors: an adult woman who had mild COVID-19 (a few samples of this study predate the infection). Cell type and time point are not known. Both conserved end residues are part of each CDR3. D genes are given only for firm matches. A row's size may be missing; if present it is once, few, many or a size class.

D: NA; size: NA; J: TRBJ1-6; V: TRBV6-5; CDR3: CASSYSIVGYSPLHF; DNA: TGTGCCAGCAGTTACTCGATTGTGGGGTATTCACCCCTCCACTTT
D: NA; size: NA; J: TRBJ2-7; V: TRBV4-1; CDR3: CASSPGWGLYEQYF; DNA: TGCGCCAGCAGCCCAGGTTGGGGGCTCTACGAGCAGTACTTC
D: NA; size: NA; J: TRBJ2-3; V: TRBV7-8; CDR3: CASSPKRITSTDTQYF; DNA: TGTGCCAGCAGCCCTAAGCGGATAACTAGCACAGATACGCAGTATTTT
D: TRBD1; size: NA; J: TRBJ1-2; V: TRBV9; CDR3: CASSGYPDRDGYTF; DNA: TGTGCCAGCAGCGGTTACCCGGACAGGGATGGCTACACCTTC
D: TRBD2; size: NA; J: TRBJ2-1; V: TRBV6-5; CDR3: CASSIGGISYNEQFF; DNA: TGTGCCAGCAGCATCGGGGGGATCTCCTACAATGAGCAGTTCTTC
D: TRBD1; size: once; J: TRBJ1-1; V: TRBV24-1; CDR3: CATTSTGGAEAFF; DNA: TGTGCCACCACCTCGACAGGGGGCGCTGAAGCTTTCTTT
D: NA; size: NA; J: TRBJ2-1; V: TRBV29-1; CDR3: CSVEDDTGGGQFF; DNA: TGCAGCGTTGAAGATGATACGGGGGGCGGGCAGTTCTTC
D: NA; size: few; J: TRBJ1-6; V: TRBV11-2; CDR3: CASSLGAGPRTPPLHF; DNA: TGTGCCAGCAGCCTAGGGGCTGGGCCCAGGACCCCACCCCTCCACTTT
D: TRBD2; size: NA; J: TRBJ2-3; V: TRBV20-1; CDR3: CSARDLASGKVGDTQNF; DNA: TGCAGTGCTAGAGATCTAGCTAGCGGGAAGGTTGGAGATACGCAGAATTTT
D: NA; size: NA; J: TRBJ1-6; V: TRBV9; CDR3: CASSVGAGGANSPLHF; DNA: TGTGCCAGCAGCGTTGGGGCCGGGGGGGCAAATTCACCCCTCCACTTT
D: TRBD2; size: few; J: TRBJ2-7; V: TRBV9; CDR3: CASSARTSGRAHEQYF; DNA: TGTGCCAGCAGCGCCCGGACTAGCGGGAGGGCCCACGAGCAGTACTTC